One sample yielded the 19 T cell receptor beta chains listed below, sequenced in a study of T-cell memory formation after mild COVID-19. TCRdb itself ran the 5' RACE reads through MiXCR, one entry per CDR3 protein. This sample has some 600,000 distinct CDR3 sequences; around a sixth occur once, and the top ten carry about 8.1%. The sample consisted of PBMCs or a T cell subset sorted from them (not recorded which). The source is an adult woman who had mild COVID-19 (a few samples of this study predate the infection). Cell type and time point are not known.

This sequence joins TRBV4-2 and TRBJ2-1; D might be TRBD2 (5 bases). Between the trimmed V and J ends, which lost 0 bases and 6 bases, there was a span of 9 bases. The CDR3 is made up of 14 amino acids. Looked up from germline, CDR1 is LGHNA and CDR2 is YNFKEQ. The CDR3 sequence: CASSQDPEGNEQFF. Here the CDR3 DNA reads TGTGCCAGCAGCCAAGATCCAGAGGGCAATGAGCAGTTCTTC.

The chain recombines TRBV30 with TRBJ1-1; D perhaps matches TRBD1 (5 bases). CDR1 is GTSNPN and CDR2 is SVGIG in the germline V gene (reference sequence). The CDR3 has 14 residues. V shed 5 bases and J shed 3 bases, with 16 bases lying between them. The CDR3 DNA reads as TGTGCCTGGGGCCATCAGGGATGGGACACTGAAGCTTTCTTT. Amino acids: CAWGHQGWDTEAFF.

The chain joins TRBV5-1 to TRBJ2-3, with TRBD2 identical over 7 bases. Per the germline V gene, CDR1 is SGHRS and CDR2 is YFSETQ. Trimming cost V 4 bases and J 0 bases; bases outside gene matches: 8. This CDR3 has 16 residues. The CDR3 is CASSPWAGASTDTQYF. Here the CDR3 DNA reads TGCGCCAGCAGCCCCTGGGCGGGAGCGAGCACAGATACGCAGTATTTT.

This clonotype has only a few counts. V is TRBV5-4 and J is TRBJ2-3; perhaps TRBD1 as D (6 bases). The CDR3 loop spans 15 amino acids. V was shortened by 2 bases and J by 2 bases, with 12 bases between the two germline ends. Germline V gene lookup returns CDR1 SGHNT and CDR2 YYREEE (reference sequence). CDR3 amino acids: CASSLGQHSTDTQYF. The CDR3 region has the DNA TGTGCCAGCAGCTTAGGACAGCATTCCACAGATACGCAGTATTTT.

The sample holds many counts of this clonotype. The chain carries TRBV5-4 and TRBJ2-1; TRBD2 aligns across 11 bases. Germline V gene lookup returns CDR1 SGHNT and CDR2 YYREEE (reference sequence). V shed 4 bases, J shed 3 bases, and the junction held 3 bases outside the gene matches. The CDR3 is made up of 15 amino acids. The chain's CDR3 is CASSRTSGYYNEQFF. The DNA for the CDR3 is TGTGCCAGCAGCAGGACTAGCGGGTACTACAATGAGCAGTTCTTC.

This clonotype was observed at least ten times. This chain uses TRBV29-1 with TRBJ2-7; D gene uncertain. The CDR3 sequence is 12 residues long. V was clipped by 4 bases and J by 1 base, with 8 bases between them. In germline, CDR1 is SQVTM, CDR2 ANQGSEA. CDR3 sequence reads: CSVVGQSYEQYF. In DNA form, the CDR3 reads TGCAGCGTTGTTGGTCAGTCCTACGAGCAGTACTTC.

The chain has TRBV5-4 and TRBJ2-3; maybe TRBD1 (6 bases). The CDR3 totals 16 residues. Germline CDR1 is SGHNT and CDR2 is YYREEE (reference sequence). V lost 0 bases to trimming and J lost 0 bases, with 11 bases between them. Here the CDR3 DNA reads TGTGCCAGCAGCTTGGAGGCAGGGGAGAGCACAGATACGCAGTATTTT. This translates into CASSLEAGESTDTQYF.

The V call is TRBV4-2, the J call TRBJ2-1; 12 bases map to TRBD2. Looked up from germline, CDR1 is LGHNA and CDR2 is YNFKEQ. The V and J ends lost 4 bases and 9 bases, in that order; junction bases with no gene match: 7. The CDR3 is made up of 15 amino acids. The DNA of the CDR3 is TGTGCCAGCAGCCGAAGACTAGCGGGAGAGGTTGAGCAGTTCTTC. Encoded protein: CASSRRLAGEVEQFF.

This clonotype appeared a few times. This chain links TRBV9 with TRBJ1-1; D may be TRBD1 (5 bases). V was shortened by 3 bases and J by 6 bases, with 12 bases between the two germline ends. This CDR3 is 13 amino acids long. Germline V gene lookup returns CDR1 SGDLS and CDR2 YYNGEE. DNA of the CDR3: TGTGCCAGCAGCGGGGACCGGTTCGCTGAAGCTTTCTTT. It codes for CASSGDRFAEAFF.

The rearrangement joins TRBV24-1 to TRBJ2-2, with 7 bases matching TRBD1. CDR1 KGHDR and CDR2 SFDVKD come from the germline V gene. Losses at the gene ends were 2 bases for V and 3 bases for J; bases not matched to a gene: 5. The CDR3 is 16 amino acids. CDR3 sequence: CATSDSRGGHTGELFF. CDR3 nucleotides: TGTGCCACCAGTGATTCACGAGGGGGCCACACCGGGGAGCTGTTTTTT.

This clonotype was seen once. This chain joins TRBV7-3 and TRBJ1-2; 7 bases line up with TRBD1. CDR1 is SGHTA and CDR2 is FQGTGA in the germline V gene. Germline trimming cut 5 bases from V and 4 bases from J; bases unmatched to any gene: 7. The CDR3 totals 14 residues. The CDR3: CASSPGGFGYGYTF. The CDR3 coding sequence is TGTGCCAGCAGCCCAGGGGGTTTCGGCTATGGCTACACCTTC.

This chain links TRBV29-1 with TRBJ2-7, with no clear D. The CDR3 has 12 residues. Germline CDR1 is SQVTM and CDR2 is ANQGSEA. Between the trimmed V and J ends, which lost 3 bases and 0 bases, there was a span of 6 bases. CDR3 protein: CSVETFSYEQYF. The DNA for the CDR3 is TGCAGCGTTGAGACGTTCTCCTACGAGCAGTACTTC.

CDR3 coding DNA: TGTGCCAGCAGTTACGGGCAGCTGGGCTACACCTTC. Its translation: CASSYGQLGYTF. The rearrangement joins TRBV6-2 or TRBV6-3 to TRBJ1-2; D unclear. The CDR3 runs to 12 residues. Trimming shortened V by 2 bases and J by 8 bases, and 9 bases separated the two germline ends. Per the germline V gene, CDR1 is MNHEY and CDR2 is SVGEGT.

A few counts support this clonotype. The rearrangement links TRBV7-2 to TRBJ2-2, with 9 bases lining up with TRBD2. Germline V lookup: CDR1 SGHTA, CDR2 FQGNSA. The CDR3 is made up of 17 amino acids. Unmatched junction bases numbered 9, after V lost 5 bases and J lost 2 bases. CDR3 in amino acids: CASSLTSGYTNTGELFF. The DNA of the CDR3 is TGTGCCAGCAGCCTTACTAGCGGGTATACAAACACCGGGGAGCTGTTTTTT.

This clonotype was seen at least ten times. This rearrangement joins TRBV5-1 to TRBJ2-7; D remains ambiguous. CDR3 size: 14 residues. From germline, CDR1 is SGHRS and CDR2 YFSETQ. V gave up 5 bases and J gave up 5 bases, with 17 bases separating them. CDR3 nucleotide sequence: TGCGCCAGCAGACCCGAGTGGGGTGCCGACGAGCAGTACTTC. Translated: CASRPEWGADEQYF. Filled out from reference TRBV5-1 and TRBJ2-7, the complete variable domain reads KAGVTQTPRYLIKTRGQQVTLSCSPISGHRSVSWYQQTPGQGLQFLFEYFSETQRNKGNFPGRFSGRQFSNSRSEMNVSTLELGDSALYLCASRPEWGADEQYFGPGTRLTVT.

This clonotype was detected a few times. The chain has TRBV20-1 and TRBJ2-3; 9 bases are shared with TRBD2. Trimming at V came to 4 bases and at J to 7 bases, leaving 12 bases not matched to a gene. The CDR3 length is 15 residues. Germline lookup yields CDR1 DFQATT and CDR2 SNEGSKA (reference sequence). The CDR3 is CSATPGREGPHTQYF. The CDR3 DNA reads TGCAGTGCTACCCCGGGGCGGGAGGGCCCTCATACGCAGTATTTT.

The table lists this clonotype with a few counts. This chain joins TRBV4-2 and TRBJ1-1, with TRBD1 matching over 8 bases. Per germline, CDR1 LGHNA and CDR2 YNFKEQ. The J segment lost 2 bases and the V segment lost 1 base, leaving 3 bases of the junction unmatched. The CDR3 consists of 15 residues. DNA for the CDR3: TGTGCCAGCAGCCAAGCCGGACAGGGAAACACTGAAGCTTTCTTT. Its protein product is CASSQAGQGNTEAFF.

This CDR3 is CSARVRDSGGYANEQFF. The CDR3 DNA follows: TGCAGTGCTAGAGTTCGTGACAGCGGCGGTTATGCCAATGAGCAGTTCTTC. The genes are TRBV20-1 and TRBJ2-1, with D possibly being TRBD1 or TRBD2 (5 bases each). Trimming stripped 1 base from V and 6 bases from J, with 22 bases between. CDR1 and CDR2 from the germline V gene are DFQATT and SNEGSKA (reference sequence). CDR3 length: 17 residues.

The CDR3 protein is CASSVDWGPNQPQHF. The CDR3 DNA reads TGTGCCAGCAGTGTAGATTGGGGACCGAATCAGCCCCAGCATTTT. The chain is built from TRBV2 and TRBJ1-5, with D maybe TRBD1 (5 bases). Per the germline V gene, CDR1 is SNHLY and CDR2 is FYNNEI. The CDR3 length is 15 residues. V shed 4 bases and J shed 4 bases, with 14 bases lying between them. The variable domain in full, with the rest retrieved from reference TRBV2 and TRBJ1-5, is EPEVTQTPSHQVTQMGQEVILRCVPISNHLYFYWYRQILGQKVEFLVSFYNNEISEKSEIFDDQFSVERPDGSNFTLKIRSTKLEDSAMYFCASSVDWGPNQPQHFGDGTRLSIL.